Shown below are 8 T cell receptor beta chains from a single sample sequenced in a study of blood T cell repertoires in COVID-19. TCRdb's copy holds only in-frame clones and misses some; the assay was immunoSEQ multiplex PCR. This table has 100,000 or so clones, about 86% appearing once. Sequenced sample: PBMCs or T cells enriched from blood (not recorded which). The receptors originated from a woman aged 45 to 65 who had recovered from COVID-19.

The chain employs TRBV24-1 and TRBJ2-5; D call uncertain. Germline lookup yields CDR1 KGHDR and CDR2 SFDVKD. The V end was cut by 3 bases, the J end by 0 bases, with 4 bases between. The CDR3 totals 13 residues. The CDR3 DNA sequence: TGTGCCACCAGTGATGAGTACCAAGAGACCCAGTACTTC. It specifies CATSDEYQETQYF.

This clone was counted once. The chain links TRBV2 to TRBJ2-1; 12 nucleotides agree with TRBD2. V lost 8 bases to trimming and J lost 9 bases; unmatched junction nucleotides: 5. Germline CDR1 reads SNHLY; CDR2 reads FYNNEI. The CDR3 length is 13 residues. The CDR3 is CASRLAGVGEQFF. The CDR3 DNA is TGTGCCAGCCGACTAGCGGGAGTAGGTGAGCAGTTCTTC.

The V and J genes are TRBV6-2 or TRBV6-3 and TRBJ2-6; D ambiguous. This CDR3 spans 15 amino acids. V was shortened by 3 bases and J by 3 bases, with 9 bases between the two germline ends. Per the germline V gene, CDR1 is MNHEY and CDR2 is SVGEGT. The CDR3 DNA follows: TGTGCCAGCAGTTATGACTGGGTTGGGGCCAACGTCCTGACTTTC. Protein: CASSYDWVGANVLTF.

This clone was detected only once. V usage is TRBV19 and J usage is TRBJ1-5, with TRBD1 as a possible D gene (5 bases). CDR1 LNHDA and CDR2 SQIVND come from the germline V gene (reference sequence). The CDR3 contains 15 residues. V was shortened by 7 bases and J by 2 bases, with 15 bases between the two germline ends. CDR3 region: CASTLGGVGNQPQHF. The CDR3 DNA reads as TGTGCCAGTACCCTGGGGGGGGTGGGCAATCAGCCCCAGCATTTT.

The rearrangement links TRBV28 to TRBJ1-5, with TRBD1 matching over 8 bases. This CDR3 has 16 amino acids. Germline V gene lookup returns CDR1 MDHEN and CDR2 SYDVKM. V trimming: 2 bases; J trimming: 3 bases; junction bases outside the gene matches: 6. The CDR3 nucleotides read TGTGCCAGCAGTTTACCTCAGGGGGCTTACAATCAGCCCCAGCATTTT. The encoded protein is CASSLPQGAYNQPQHF.

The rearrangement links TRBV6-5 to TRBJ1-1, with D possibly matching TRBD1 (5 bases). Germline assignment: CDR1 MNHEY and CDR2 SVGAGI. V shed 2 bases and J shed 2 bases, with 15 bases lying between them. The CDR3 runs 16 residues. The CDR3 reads CASSYGSGIINTEAFF. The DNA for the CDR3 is TGTGCCAGCAGTTACGGGTCAGGGATTATTAACACTGAAGCTTTCTTT.

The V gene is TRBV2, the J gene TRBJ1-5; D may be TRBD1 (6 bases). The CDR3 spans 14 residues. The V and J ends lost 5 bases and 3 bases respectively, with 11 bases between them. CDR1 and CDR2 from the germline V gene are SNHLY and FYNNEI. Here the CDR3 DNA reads TGTGCCAGCAGTCAACAGGGAATCAATCAGCCCCAGCATTTT. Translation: CASSQQGINQPQHF.

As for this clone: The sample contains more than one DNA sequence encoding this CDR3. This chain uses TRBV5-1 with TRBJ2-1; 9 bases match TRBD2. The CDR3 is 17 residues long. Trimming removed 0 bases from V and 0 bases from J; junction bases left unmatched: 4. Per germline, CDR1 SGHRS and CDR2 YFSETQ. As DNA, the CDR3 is TGCGCCAGCAGCTTGGCGACTAGCGGAAGCTCCTACAATGAGCAGTTCTTC. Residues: CASSLATSGSSYNEQFF.